This TCR beta chain was documented in a study of coeliac disease. Overall study findings and caveats: Active celiac intraepithelial and lamina propria samples had lower TRB and TRG clonality than control samples. TRB repertoires were largely private, with most amino acid sequences found in only one sample.

Sequencing used one aliquot of around 540,000 cells per fraction. The CDR3 loop spans 16 amino acids. The junction had 3 bases not matched to a gene; V was cut back by 0 bases and J by 4 bases. Germline CDR1 reads MNHEY; CDR2 reads SVGAGI. By its share, this clone is hyperexpanded. Antigen: not known. Method: immunoSEQ multiplex PCR; TCRdb's copy keeps in-frame clones and lacks some. In the table there are around 2,000 clones, roughly 61% of which are singletons. The sequenced sample consisted of lamina propria lymphocytes from the gut. The source of this sequence is a woman in her twenties or thirties with active celiac disease. J is TRBJ2-2 and V is TRBV6-5; TRBD2 matches 9 bases. The CDR3 sequence: CASSYSGGRATGELFF. As DNA, the CDR3 is TGTGCCAGCAGTTACTCGGGCGGGAGGGCCACCGGGGAGCTGTTTTTT.